This T cell receptor beta chain was documented in a study of blood T cell repertoires in COVID-19. Across the whole study: Sample material is recorded as cDNA or gDNA derived from T cells, B-cell-depleted T cells, or PBMCs.

V lost 6 bases and J lost 1, with 12 bases in between. Germline V gene sequence: CDR1 MNHEY, CDR2 SVGAGI. This CDR3 comprises 14 residues. Sequenced by immunoSEQ multiplex PCR; TCRdb stores in-frame clones only, minus some. The repertoire holds around 80,000 clones, with around 83% as singletons. The receptor comes from a human donor in a cohort sampled during active COVID-19. The chain combines TRBV6-5 with TRBJ1-1; D possibly corresponds to TRBD1 (5 bases). The sequencing sample was made of peripheral blood. CDR3 sequence reads: CASSSTESNTEAFF. The CDR3 nucleotides read TGTGCCAGCAGCTCGACAGAGTCGAACACTGAAGCTTTCTTT.